This is a list of T cell receptor beta chains from one sample in a study of blood T cell repertoires in COVID-19. Sequencing used immunoSEQ multiplex PCR; TCRdb keeps in-frame clones, though not all of them. The data show approximately 89,000 clones, 80% seen once. Material for sequencing was peripheral blood. The source is a human donor in a cohort sampled during active COVID-19. The CDR3 runs from the conserved cysteine through the conserved F or W. A D gene is named only where the DNA matches it firmly. The size field is filled for only some rows; it gives once, few, many or a size class.

-	-	TRBV10-2	TRBJ2-5	TGCGCCAGCAGCGACCACCAAAGGACTTCCGGGGAGACCCAGTACTTC	CASSDHQRTSGETQYF
-	-	TRBV3-1/TRBV3-2	TRBJ2-7	TGTGCCAGCAGCCAAGGACAGGTGGGAGACTACGAGCAGTACTTC	CASSQGQVGDYEQYF
-	once	TRBV5-5	TRBJ2-2	TGTGCCAGCAGCTTGGTCAGGGTAGGCGGGGAGCTGTTTTTT	CASSLVRVGGELFF
TRBD2	-	TRBV9	TRBJ2-3	TGTGCCAGCAGCGTAGGGGGACTAGCGGGTTTGACAGATACGCAGTATTTT	CASSVGGLAGLTDTQYF
-	-	TRBV30	TRBJ1-5	TGTGCCTGGAAATCTGGCCTTAGCTCGGGGCAGCCCCAGCATTTT	CAWKSGLSSGQPQHF
TRBD2	-	TRBV6-5	TRBJ2-5	TGTGCCGCGGGTAGAATTAGCGGGAGGGAGACCCAGTACTTC	CAAGRISGRETQYF
-	-	TRBV18	TRBJ1-5	TGTGCCAGCTCGGCGGACTCAAATCAGCCCCAGCATTTT	CASSADSNQPQHF
TRBD1	many	TRBV15	TRBJ2-7	TGTGCCACCAGCAGAGATCTGGGGGACAGGGGCTACGAGCAGTACTTC	CATSRDLGDRGYEQYF
-	-	TRBV18	TRBJ2-2	TGTGCCAGCTCACCACCTATCCCGAACACCGGGGAGCTGTTTTTT	CASSPPIPNTGELFF
TRBD1	-	TRBV13	TRBJ1-4	TGTGCCAGCAGCTTAGAGGCCAGGGGGCGTGAAAAACTGTTTTTT	CASSLEARGREKLFF
-	-	TRBV30	TRBJ1-2	TGTGCCTGGAGTGTGAAAGGGGCGCCAAACTATGGCTACACCTTC	CAWSVKGAPNYGYTF
-	few	TRBV28	TRBJ1-5	TGTGCCAGCAGTCTTATACAGGGAATGGGGCGCAATCAGCCCCAGCATTTT	CASSLIQGMGRNQPQHF
TRBD2	once	TRBV5-5	TRBJ2-3	TGTGCCAGCAGCCCCGTAATAGCGGGACCGGCGGGTACGCAGTATTTT	CASSPVIAGPAGTQYF
-	-	TRBV12-3/TRBV12-4	TRBJ1-1	TGTGCCAGCAGTTTCAGTTTTGAAGCTTTCTTT	CASSFSFEAFF
-	-	TRBV18	TRBJ1-6	TGTGCCAGCTCCCGAAGCCGGGATTCACCCCTCCACTTT	CASSRSRDSPLHF
TRBD2	-	TRBV7-2	TRBJ2-1	TGTGCCAGCAGCCCCTGGATGGCTAGCGGGATCGATGAGCAGTTCTTC	CASSPWMASGIDEQFF
-	-	TRBV6-5	TRBJ2-2	TGTGCCAGCAGCCACCGGCGGGTGAACACCGGGGAGCTGTTTTTT	CASSHRRVNTGELFF
-	-	TRBV13	TRBJ2-3	TGTGCCAGCAGCTTAGGCGCCAGCGGAGCCACAGATACGCAGTATTTT	CASSLGASGATDTQYF
-	-	TRBV5-6	TRBJ1-1	TGTGCCAGCAGCTTGGTGGGCAGGGGTTTCACTGAAGCTTTCTTT	CASSLVGRGFTEAFF
TRBD1	-	TRBV9	TRBJ2-7	TGTGCCAGCAGCGTCGCGGGACAGGGGTCCTACGAGCAGTACTTC	CASSVAGQGSYEQYF
TRBD1	-	TRBV7-8	TRBJ2-5	TGTGCCAGCAGCACCGGACAGGGGGCACAGACCCAGTACTTC	CASSTGQGAQTQYF
-	-	TRBV5-1	TRBJ1-1	TGCGCCAGCAGCTGGGGACAGAACACTGAAGCTTTCTTT	CASSWGQNTEAFF
-	-	TRBV6-5	TRBJ2-2	TGTGCCAGCAGTCTCCGGAACACCGGGGAGCTGTTTTTT	CASSLRNTGELFF
-	-	TRBV24-1	TRBJ1-2	TGTGCCACCAGTATCGGGGCTAACTATGGCTACACCTTC	CATSIGANYGYTF
TRBD2	-	TRBV2	TRBJ2-2	TGTGCCAGCAGTGGAGGGACTAGCGTGAGGAAAGGGGAGCTGTTTTTT	CASSGGTSVRKGELFF
-	-	TRBV29-1	TRBJ2-3	TGCAGCGTTGGAGGGAATCGGAAAAATACGCAGTATTTT	CSVGGNRKNTQYF
TRBD1	-	TRBV19	TRBJ2-4	TGTGCCAGTAGTATCCTACAGGGGGCCAAAAACATTCAGTACTTC	CASSILQGAKNIQYF
-	-	TRBV7-9	TRBJ1-1	TGTGCCAGCACCCCTTCCGGGTCCCGAAACACTGAAGCTTTCTTT	CASTPSGSRNTEAFF
-	-	TRBV12-3/TRBV12-4	TRBJ2-7	TGTGCCAGCTGTCGGGACACTTCCTACGAGCAGTACTTC	CASCRDTSYEQYF
-	few	TRBV7-9	TRBJ1-1	TGTGCCAGCGGAGGGCACGACACTGAAGCTTTCTTT	CASGGHDTEAFF
TRBD2	-	TRBV7-2	TRBJ2-2	TGTGCCAGCAGCCAACTAGCGGGAGGGCCGGGCACCGGGGAGCTGTTTTTT	CASSQLAGGPGTGELFF
-	-	TRBV6-5	TRBJ1-5	TGTGCCAGCGGGTTCCGAGGAGAGAGCAATCAGCCCCAGCATTTT	CASGFRGESNQPQHF
TRBD1	-	TRBV20-1	TRBJ1-2	TGCAGTGCGTCGCCAGGGGGCGGCTACACCTTC	CSASPGGGYTF
TRBD1	-	TRBV7-3	TRBJ2-1	TGTGCCAGCAGCTTATCAGGGACAGTCAATGAGCAGTTCTTC	CASSLSGTVNEQFF
TRBD1	few	TRBV6-2/TRBV6-3	TRBJ2-6	TGTGCCAGCAGCCCTGGACAGGGTCTATCTGGGGCCAACGTCCTGACTTTC	CASSPGQGLSGANVLTF
-	-	TRBV10-2	TRBJ2-5	TGCGCCAGCAGTGAGTCAGCCGGGGAGACCCAGTACTTC	CASSESAGETQYF
TRBD2	-	TRBV18	TRBJ2-7	TGTGCCAGCTCACCACCGTCGGGACTAGCGGGGGGCCACGAGCAGTACTTC	CASSPPSGLAGGHEQYF
-	-	TRBV2	TRBJ1-6	TGTGCCAGCAGTGAGTCGGTAGGGGCTTCCTATAATTCACCCCTCCACTTT	CASSESVGASYNSPLHF
-	-	TRBV28	TRBJ2-1	TGTGCCAGCAGCGAGATGGACTATATCAATGAGCAGTTCTTC	CASSEMDYINEQFF
TRBD1	few	TRBV7-9	TRBJ1-4	TGTGCCAGCAGCCCGGGACAGCTTAATGAAAAACTGTTTTTT	CASSPGQLNEKLFF
TRBD2	once	TRBV20-1	TRBJ2-7	TGCAGTGCTAGTGACGGGAGGCGGCCGTCCTACGAGCAGTACTTC	CSASDGRRPSYEQYF
TRBD1	few	TRBV6-5	TRBJ2-7	TGTGCCAGCAGCTACAGGGGCTACGAGCAGTACTTC	CASSYRGYEQYF
-	-	TRBV12-5	TRBJ2-2	TGTGCTAGTGGCTTGACAGGGAACACCGGGGAGCTGTTTTTT	CASGLTGNTGELFF
-	once	TRBV7-2	TRBJ1-3	TGTGCCAGCAGTCTTACCCGGAGTGCCTCTGGAAACACCATATATTTT	CASSLTRSASGNTIYF
-	-	TRBV4-1	TRBJ2-3	TGCGCCAGTCGAGGGGGGGCGCATCCAGATACGCAGTATTTT	CASRGGAHPDTQYF
-	-	TRBV7-8	TRBJ1-1	TGTGCCAGCAGCCTGGGGACGGGAGGTGGGACTGAAGCTTTCTTT	CASSLGTGGGTEAFF
-	-	TRBV27	TRBJ2-7	TGTGCCACCTCGGATGGGGGCAGGGGTGCCTACGAGCAGTACTTC	CATSDGGRGAYEQYF
-	-	TRBV5-6	TRBJ2-2	TGTGCCAGCAGCTTCGCAGGAATCACCGGGGAGCTGTTTTTT	CASSFAGITGELFF